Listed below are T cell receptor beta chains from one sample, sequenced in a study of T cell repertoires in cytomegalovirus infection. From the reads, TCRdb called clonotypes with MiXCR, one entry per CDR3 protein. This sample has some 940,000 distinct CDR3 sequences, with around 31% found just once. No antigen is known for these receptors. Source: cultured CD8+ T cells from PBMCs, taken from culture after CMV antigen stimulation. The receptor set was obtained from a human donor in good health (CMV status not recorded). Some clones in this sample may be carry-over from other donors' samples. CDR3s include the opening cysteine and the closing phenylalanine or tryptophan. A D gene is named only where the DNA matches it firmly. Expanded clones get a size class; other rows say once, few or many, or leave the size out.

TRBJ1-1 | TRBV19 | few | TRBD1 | CASRRSRDRGRETEAFF | TGTGCCAGTAGGCGGTCCCGGGACAGGGGGCGCGAGACTGAAGCTTTCTTT
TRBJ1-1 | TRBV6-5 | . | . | CASSYSLSGFGSYTEAFF | TGTGCCAGCAGTTACTCGTTGTCAGGGTTTGGCAGCTACACTGAAGCTTTCTTT
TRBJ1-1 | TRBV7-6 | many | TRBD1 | CASSPLRTGGMDTEAFF | TGTGCCAGCAGCCCCCTCCGGACAGGGGGCATGGACACTGAAGCTTTCTTT
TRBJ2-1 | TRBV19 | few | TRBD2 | CASSIVSTSGGFNEQFF | TGTGCCAGTAGTATAGTTTCGACTAGCGGGGGGTTCAATGAGCAGTTCTTC
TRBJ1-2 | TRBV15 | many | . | CATSRGRVGNYGYTF | TGTGCCACCAGCAGAGGCCGGGTGGGGAACTATGGCTACACCTTC
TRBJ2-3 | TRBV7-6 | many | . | CASSPGSDTDTQYF | TGTGCCAGCAGCCCAGGGTCCGACACAGATACGCAGTATTTT
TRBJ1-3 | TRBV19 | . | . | CASGRGRGNTIYF | TGTGCCAGCGGAAGGGGTCGTGGAAACACCATATATTTT
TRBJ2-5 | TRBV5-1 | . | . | CASSLYAEETQYF | TGCGCCAGCAGCTTGTACGCGGAAGAGACCCAGTACTTC
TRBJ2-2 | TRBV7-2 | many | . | CASRWESGELFF | TGTGCCAGCCGGTGGGAATCCGGGGAGCTGTTTTTT
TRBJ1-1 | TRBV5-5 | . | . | CASSLKQGNTEAFF | TGTGCCAGCAGCTTGAAACAGGGGAACACTGAAGCTTTCTTT
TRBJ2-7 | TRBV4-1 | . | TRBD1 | CASSQGQGNYEQYF | TGCGCCAGCAGCCAGGGACAGGGCAACTACGAGCAGTACTTC
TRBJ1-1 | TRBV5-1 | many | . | CASSLLKNTEAFF | TGTGCCAGCAGCTTATTGAAGAACACTGAAGCTTTCTTT
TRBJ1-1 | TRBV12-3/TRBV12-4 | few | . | CASSNGGFEAFF | TGTGCCAGCAGCAATGGTGGTTTTGAAGCTTTCTTT
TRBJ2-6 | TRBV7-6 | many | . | CASSLEAGVAPGANVLTF | TGTGCCAGCAGCCTAGAGGCAGGGGTAGCTCCTGGGGCCAACGTCCTGACTTTC
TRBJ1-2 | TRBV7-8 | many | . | CASSLGQGPTNYGYTF | TGTGCCAGCAGCTTAGGGCAGGGGCCGACTAACTATGGCTACACCTTC
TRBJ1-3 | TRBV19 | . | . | CASNRGADGNTIYF | TGTGCCAGTAACCGTGGGGCGGACGGAAACACCATATATTTT
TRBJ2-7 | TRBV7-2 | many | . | CASSLAVQRGYEQYF | TGTGCCAGCAGCTTAGCGGTACAGCGAGGCTACGAGCAGTACTTC
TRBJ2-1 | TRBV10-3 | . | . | CAISESSANEQFF | TGTGCCATCAGTGAGTCATCCGCCAATGAGCAGTTCTTC
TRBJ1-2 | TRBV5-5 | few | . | CASSLAGDVPFNGYTF | TGTGCCAGCAGCTTGGCAGGGGACGTTCCTTTTAATGGCTACACCTTC
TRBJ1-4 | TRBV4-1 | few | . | CASTQESDEKLFF | TGCGCCAGCACCCAGGAATCGGACGAAAAACTGTTTTTT
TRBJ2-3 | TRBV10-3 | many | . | CAISEKAKGGDTQYF | TGTGCCATCAGTGAGAAAGCAAAAGGTGGAGATACGCAGTATTTT
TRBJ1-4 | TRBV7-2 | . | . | CASSLRYRSGEKLFF | TGTGCCAGCAGCTTACGGTACAGGTCTGGAGAAAAACTGTTTTTT
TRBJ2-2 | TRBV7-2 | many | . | CASSLIGSWGEGGELFF | TGTGCCAGCAGCCTAATAGGGTCGTGGGGAGAAGGCGGGGAGCTGTTTTTT
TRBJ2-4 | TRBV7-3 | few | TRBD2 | CASSLTKRGGPFGKNIQYF | TGTGCCAGCAGCTTAACTAAGCGGGGGGGACCTTTCGGCAAAAACATTCAGTACTTC
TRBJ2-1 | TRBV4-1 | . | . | CASSRPGALYNEQFF | TGCGCCAGCAGCCGCCCGGGGGCCCTCTACAATGAGCAGTTCTTC
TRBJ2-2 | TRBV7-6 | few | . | CASSYPRAGGNTGELFF | TGTGCCAGCAGCTATCCTAGGGCCGGGGGGAACACCGGGGAGCTGTTTTTT
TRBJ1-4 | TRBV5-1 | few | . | CASSLGDYVATNEKLFF | TGCGCCAGCAGCTTGGGAGATTATGTTGCAACTAATGAAAAACTGTTTTTT
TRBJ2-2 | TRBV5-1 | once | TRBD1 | CASSLAGTDRTGELFF | TGCGCCAGCAGCTTGGCAGGGACAGACCGCACCGGGGAGCTGTTTTTT
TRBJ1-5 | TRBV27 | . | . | CASSLSSDRRYSNQPQHF | TGTGCCAGCAGTTTATCGTCCGACAGACGATATAGCAATCAGCCCCAGCATTTT
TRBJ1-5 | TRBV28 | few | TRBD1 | CASSSLKTGYQPQHF | TGTGCCAGCAGTTCCCTTAAGACAGGGTATCAGCCCCAGCATTTT
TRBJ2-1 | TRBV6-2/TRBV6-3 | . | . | CATIPGRGRGGEQFF | TGTGCCACCATCCCTGGCAGGGGGCGGGGGGGCGAGCAGTTCTTC
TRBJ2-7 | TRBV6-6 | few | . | CASSYSDSGGEQYF | TGTGCCAGCAGTTACTCGGACAGCGGAGGAGAGCAGTACTTC
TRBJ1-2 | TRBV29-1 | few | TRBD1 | CSVRTGDYGYTF | TGCAGCGTTCGGACAGGGGATTATGGCTACACCTTC
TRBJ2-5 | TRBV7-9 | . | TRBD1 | CASSRDRGETQYF | TGTGCCAGCAGCCGGGACAGGGGAGAGACCCAGTACTTC
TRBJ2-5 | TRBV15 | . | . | CATSRDLGPAITKETQYF | TGTGCCACCAGCAGAGATCTGGGACCGGCAATTACGAAAGAGACCCAGTACTTC
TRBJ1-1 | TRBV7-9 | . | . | CAASDGLNTEAFF | TGTGCCGCCTCGGACGGACTGAACACTGAAGCTTTCTTT